This TCR beta chain was identified during a study of spatial heterogeneity in lung cancer. At the level of the study: Every unique TCR and UMI combination, on average, appeared more than ten times in raw reads.

TCRdb re-analysed the 5' RACE reads in MiXCR, keeping a single row per CDR3 protein. This table has 43,000 or so distinct CDR3 sequences, around 7.1% appearing once. Time point defined: sample taken at primary tumor resection. Without sorting, whole RNA was sequenced from tumor, nontumor lung or frozen PBMC. Germline V gene data show CDR1 as KGHSH and CDR2 as LQKENI. The CDR3 is 15 residues long. V shed 3 bases and J shed 6 bases, with 14 bases lying between them. This chain connects TRBV18 to TRBJ1-4; D is undetermined. Material: PBMCs, obtained at surgery. The sequence was obtained from a female donor with early-stage non-small cell lung cancer. CDR3 nucleotide sequence: TGTGCCAGCTCACCCACTATGATGACCGATGAAAAACTGTTTTTT. This codes for CASSPTMMTDEKLFF.